Presented here are 12 T cell receptor beta chains from one specimen sequenced in a study of shared T cell receptors in the human thymus (dated by TCRdb to the early 2020s). Library prep was done by the immunoSEQ multiplex PCR assay. The table comes from immuneACCESS by way of TCRdb, which keeps in-frame sequences with V and J called. Part of the clones is missing from these tables; in studies checked, under half for an unresolved V gene and the rest for unknown reasons. The sample has roughly 710,000 clones on record, approximately 85% of them singletons. The ten largest account for 0.008% to 0.011% of the sample. These data were also reused for a study on human thymus T cells.

Material for sequencing was thymocytes. The source of these receptors is a girl less than two years old with a congenital heart defect. Donor details come from another sample of the same person, matched by shared clones.

The V gene is TRBV7-8, the J gene TRBJ1-1, with 9 bases aligning to TRBD1. This CDR3 spans 16 amino acids. Per germline, CDR1 SGHVS and CDR2 FQNEAQ. The ends lost 5 bases at V and 4 bases at J; junction bases unmatched: 11. This CDR3 is CASSRPDRDRVTEAFF. The CDR3 coding sequence is TGTGCCAGCAGCCGACCAGACCGGGACAGGGTCACTGAAGCTTTCTTT.

The chain is built from TRBV27 and TRBJ1-6; D ambiguous. CDR3 length: 17 amino acids. V lost 6 bases and J lost 0, with 15 bases in between. Germline V CDR1 and CDR2: MNHEY, SMNVEV (reference sequence). Here the CDR3 DNA reads TGTGCCAGCAGACTGGGCGCCGTTCCCTCCTATAATTCACCCCTCCACTTT. Its protein product is CASRLGAVPSYNSPLHF.

The chain employs TRBV29-1 and TRBJ1-1; D unclear. Trimming left V 3 bases short and J 2 bases short, with 13 bases between. The CDR3 runs to 14 residues. From germline, CDR1 is SQVTM and CDR2 ANQGSEA. DNA of the CDR3: TGCAGCGTTGACTTCAGGCCCGCCAACACTGAAGCTTTCTTT. Translated, it gives CSVDFRPANTEAFF.

V gene TRBV4-2 combines with J gene TRBJ1-5, with TRBD1 matching over 7 bases. After removal of 2 bases from V and 5 bases from J, the junction contained 9 bases not matched to a gene. The CDR3 runs 16 residues. Looked up from germline, CDR1 is LGHNA and CDR2 is YNFKEQ. This CDR3 is CASSQLVVTGDQPQHF. The CDR3 DNA follows: TGTGCCAGCAGCCAATTGGTAGTCACAGGGGATCAGCCCCAGCATTTT.

The V and J genes are TRBV5-1 and TRBJ1-1; perhaps TRBD1 as D (6 bases). CDR1 and CDR2 from the germline V gene are SGHRS and YFSETQ. V lost 8 bases and J lost 2, with 7 bases in between. The length of the CDR3 is 11 residues. The CDR3 coding sequence is TGCGCCAGACAGGGTAACACTGAAGCTTTCTTT. It is translated as CARQGNTEAFF. The complete variable domain, with remaining parts taken from reference TRBV5-1 and TRBJ1-1, reads KAGVTQTPRYLIKTRGQQVTLSCSPISGHRSVSWYQQTPGQGLQFLFEYFSETQRNKGNFPGRFSGRQFSNSRSEMNVSTLELGDSALYLCARQGNTEAFFGQGTRLTVV.

The chain links TRBV9 to TRBJ2-1, with 8 bases lining up with TRBD1. This CDR3 contains 14 residues. The germline gives CDR1 SGDLS, CDR2 YYNGEE. V lost 2 bases to trimming and J lost 2 bases; unmatched junction nucleotides: 0. DNA for the CDR3: TGTGCCAGCAGCGTGGACAGGGCCTACAATGAGCAGTTCTTC. It translates to CASSVDRAYNEQFF.

The rearrangement links TRBV2 to TRBJ2-1; D uncertain. Trimming left V 5 bases short and J 4 bases short, with 9 bases between. Germline V gene sequence: CDR1 SNHLY, CDR2 FYNNEI. The CDR3 runs 13 residues. This CDR3 is CASSTNWYNEQFF. CDR3 DNA sequence: TGTGCCAGCAGTACTAACTGGTACAATGAGCAGTTCTTC. The full variable domain, with the rest looked up from reference TRBV2 and TRBJ2-1, is EPEVTQTPSHQVTQMGQEVILRCVPISNHLYFYWYRQILGQKVEFLVSFYNNEISEKSEIFDDQFSVERPDGSNFTLKIRSTKLEDSAMYFCASSTNWYNEQFFGPGTRLTVL.

The J gene is TRBJ1-4, the V gene TRBV5-1, with TRBD1 matching over 10 bases. V gave up 2 bases and J gave up 6 bases; unmatched junction bases: 7. This CDR3 has 16 residues. CDR1 SGHRS and CDR2 YFSETQ come from the germline V gene. In nucleotides, the CDR3 is TGCGCCAGCAGCTTATTTCCGGGACAGGGGTATGAAAAACTGTTTTTT. The encoded protein is CASSLFPGQGYEKLFF.

This rearrangement joins TRBV19 to TRBJ1-6, with D perhaps TRBD1 (6 bases). Deletions cut 5 bases from V and 13 bases from J, with 24 bases between. CDR3 length: 16 amino acids. Germline CDR1 and CDR2: LNHDA and SQIVND (reference sequence). CDR3 nucleotide sequence: TGTGCCAGTAGTTTGGGAAGACAGGCTCCTAAAGGGCCCCTCCACTTT. As protein: CASSLGRQAPKGPLHF. Full variable domain (rest looked up from reference TRBV19 and TRBJ1-6): DGGITQSPKYLFRKEGQNVTLSCEQNLNHDAMYWYRQDPGQGLRLIYYSQIVNDFQKGDIAEGYSVSREKKESFPLTVTSAQKNPTAFYLCASSLGRQAPKGPLHFGNGTRLTVT.

The chain is built from TRBV4-1 and TRBJ1-4; TRBD1 matches at 8 bases. Trimming at V came to 0 bases and at J to 5 bases, leaving 14 bases not matched to a gene. In germline, CDR1 is MGHRA, CDR2 YSYEKL. The CDR3 length is 19 residues. This chain's CDR3 is CASSQDIRRTGLGNEKLFF. CDR3 DNA sequence: TGCGCCAGCAGCCAAGATATCCGTAGGACAGGGTTAGGGAATGAAAAACTGTTTTTT.

The chain recombines TRBV7-2 with TRBJ2-7; a weak D match, TRBD2 (6 bases). The V gene lost 3 bases and the J gene lost 4 bases, with 13 bases spanning the gap. This CDR3 comprises 14 residues. CDR1 and CDR2 from the germline V gene are SGHTA and FQGNSA. Here the CDR3 reads CASSFWSGEYEQYF. The CDR3 nucleotides read TGTGCCAGCAGCTTCTGGTCGGGGGAGTACGAGCAGTACTTC.

This clone was seen a handful of times. The V and J genes are TRBV18 and TRBJ2-6; possible D gene TRBD1, 5 bases. V lost 0 bases and J 0 bases, leaving 15 bases between the germline ends. Looked up from germline, CDR1 is KGHSH and CDR2 is LQKENI. There are 19 residues in the CDR3. CDR3 region: CASSPPARVRPSGANVLTF. The CDR3 DNA is TGTGCCAGCTCACCACCGGCCAGGGTAAGGCCCTCTGGGGCCAACGTCCTGACTTTC. The variable domain in full, completed from reference TRBV18 and TRBJ2-6, reads NAGVMQNPRHLVRRRGQEARLRCSPMKGHSHVYWYRQLPEEGLKFMVYLQKENIIDESGMPKERFSAEFPKEGPSILRIQQVVRGDSAAYFCASSPPARVRPSGANVLTFGAGSRLTVL.